The subject of this entry is one TCR beta chain. Its antigen is not identified. Trimming left V 3 bases short and J 5 bases short, with 13 bases between. In germline, CDR1 is LNHDA, CDR2 SQIVND (reference sequence). The CDR3 is 14 residues long. 13 Jbeta primers and 60 Vbeta primers were used for the PCR. The assay was immunoSEQ multiplex PCR, and TCRdb's table has in-frame clones only and misses some. The top ten hold roughly 3% of the sample, which has 100,000 to 150,000 clones, just over 70% seen once. This record comes from a study of cytomegalovirus exposure and HLA in healthy donors. Findings and limits, study-wide: In an earlier analysis, about 87% or about 30%: the productive usage of most TCR beta V segments. The study listed around 150 cytomegalovirus-associated TCR beta chains. As immune exposure information, only CMV serostatus was available. A cluster of highly shared sequence variants was likely a sequencing artifact.

This TCR came from a woman aged 60-75 years in good health and CMV-seropositive. The sequenced sample consisted of PBMCs. This chain uses TRBV19 with TRBJ1-2; the D is unclear. The CDR3: CASSISTSDYGYTF. Written as DNA, the CDR3 is TGTGCCAGTAGTATCTCTACTTCCGATTATGGCTACACCTTC.